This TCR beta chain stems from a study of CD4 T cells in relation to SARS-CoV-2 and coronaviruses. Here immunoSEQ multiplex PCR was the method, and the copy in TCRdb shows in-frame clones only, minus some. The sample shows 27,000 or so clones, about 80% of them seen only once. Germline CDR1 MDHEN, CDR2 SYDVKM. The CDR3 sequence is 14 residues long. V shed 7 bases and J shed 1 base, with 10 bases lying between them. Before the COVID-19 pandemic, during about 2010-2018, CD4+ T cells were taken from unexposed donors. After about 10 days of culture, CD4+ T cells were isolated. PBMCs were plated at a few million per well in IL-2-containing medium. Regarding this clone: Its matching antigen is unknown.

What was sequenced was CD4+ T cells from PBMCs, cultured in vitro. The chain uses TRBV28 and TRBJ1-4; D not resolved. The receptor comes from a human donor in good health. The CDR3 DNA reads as TGTGCCAGCACCCGTCTTGGAACTAATGAAAAACTGTTTTTT. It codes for CASTRLGTNEKLFF.